The rows below give T cell receptor beta chains drawn from one sample of a study of T cells after yellow fever vaccination. TCRdb used MiXCR to reprocess the 5' RACE reads, holding one entry per CDR3 protein. The sample consists of fewer than 350,000 distinct CDR3 sequences, approximately 4% of them appearing once. This sample comprised PBMCs, obtained 15 days after the yellow fever booster vaccination. These receptors came from a young man who received the YFV17D yellow fever vaccine. Both conserved end residues are part of each CDR3. A D gene is named only where the DNA matches it firmly. Only some rows state a clone size, as once, few, many or a class for expanded clones.

size,V,D,J,CDR3,DNA
few,TRBV18,.,TRBJ1-1,CASSWTGERNTEAFF,TGTGCCAGCTCATGGACCGGGGAGAGGAACACTGAAGCTTTCTTT
.,TRBV7-9,.,TRBJ1-1,CASSSPRDGNTEAFF,TGTGCCAGCAGCTCCCCCCGGGACGGGAACACTGAAGCTTTCTTT
few,TRBV5-8,.,TRBJ1-1,CASSLKRVTLDTEAFF,TGTGCCAGCAGCTTGAAGCGAGTGACACTGGACACTGAAGCTTTCTTT
many,TRBV6-5,.,TRBJ1-3,CASRGFSGNTIYF,TGTGCCAGCAGGGGGTTCTCTGGAAACACCATATATTTT
.,TRBV7-6,.,TRBJ2-7,CASSQQGTYEQYF,TGTGCCAGCAGCCAACAGGGCACCTACGAGCAGTACTTC
few,TRBV9,.,TRBJ2-5,CASSVGGVETQYF,TGTGCCAGCAGCGTAGGGGGGGTAGAGACCCAGTACTTC
.,TRBV27,.,TRBJ2-3,CASIRPPGLYDTQYF,TGTGCCAGCATAAGACCCCCCGGCTTGTATGATACGCAGTATTTT
many,TRBV7-9,TRBD1,TRBJ1-5,CASSLALATGDNQPQHF,TGTGCCAGCAGCTTAGCTCTGGCGACAGGGGACAATCAGCCCCAGCATTTT
many,TRBV4-2,TRBD2,TRBJ2-5,CASSPTGTSGGGQETQYF,TGTGCCAGCAGCCCGACCGGGACTAGCGGGGGGGGACAAGAGACCCAGTACTTC
many,TRBV4-1,TRBD2,TRBJ2-1,CASSQTTSGGYNEQFF,TGCGCCAGCAGCCAGACCACTAGCGGGGGGTACAATGAGCAGTTCTTC
many,TRBV4-3,.,TRBJ1-1,CASSQGGASSTEAFF,TGCGCCAGCAGCCAAGGCGGGGCCTCCAGCACTGAAGCTTTCTTT
many,TRBV12-3/TRBV12-4,TRBD1,TRBJ1-4,CASSPRQGNEKLFF,TGTGCCAGCAGTCCCCGACAGGGGAACGAAAAACTGTTTTTT
.,TRBV4-1,TRBD1,TRBJ2-3,CASSPSGTALTDTQYF,TGCGCCAGCAGCCCCTCCGGGACAGCCCTCACAGATACGCAGTATTTT
.,TRBV6-5,TRBD2,TRBJ2-1,CASSLAGGFYNEQFF,TGTGCCAGCAGTTTAGCGGGGGGCTTCTACAATGAGCAGTTCTTC
many,TRBV11-2,.,TRBJ1-1,CASSLNFGARRANTEAFF,TGTGCCAGCAGCTTAAATTTCGGGGCGAGGCGGGCGAACACTGAAGCTTTCTTT
many,TRBV4-3,.,TRBJ2-2,CASSSHVPHPGELFF,TGCGCCAGCAGCTCTCATGTCCCCCATCCCGGGGAGCTGTTTTTT
.,TRBV30,.,TRBJ2-7,CAWVQGYEQYF,TGTGCCTGGGTACAGGGCTACGAGCAGTACTTC
.,TRBV19,TRBD2,TRBJ2-3,CASSPSSGAGDTQYF,TGTGCCAGTAGCCCTTCTAGCGGGGCGGGAGATACGCAGTATTTT
.,TRBV9,.,TRBJ2-3,CASSVGNGGTDTQYF,TGTGCCAGCAGCGTAGGAAACGGGGGCACAGATACGCAGTATTTT
many,TRBV4-2,.,TRBJ2-1,CASSHSSTDSGNEQFF,TGTGCCAGCAGCCATTCTTCGACCGATTCCGGTAATGAGCAGTTCTTC
many,TRBV6-5,TRBD1,TRBJ1-5,CASRPGQYSNQPQHF,TGTGCCAGCAGGCCGGGACAGTATAGCAATCAGCCCCAGCATTTT
few,TRBV3-1,TRBD2,TRBJ2-7,CASSQVGGGGAYEQYF,TGTGCCAGCAGCCAAGTTGGAGGCGGGGGGGCTTACGAGCAGTACTTC
few,TRBV4-1,.,TRBJ2-3,CASSQTGGTSTSTDTQYF,TGCGCCAGCAGCCAAACGGGCGGGACCTCAACCTCCACAGATACGCAGTATTTT
few,TRBV20-1,.,TRBJ2-3,CSAESDTRNTDTQYF,TGCAGTGCGGAATCGGACACACGGAACACAGATACGCAGTATTTT
.,TRBV15,TRBD1,TRBJ2-5,CATSPKSGTGIFGTQYF,TGTGCCACCAGCCCGAAAAGCGGGACAGGGATATTTGGTACCCAGTACTTC
many,TRBV10-2,.,TRBJ2-7,CASSQQGSEQYF,TGCGCCAGCAGCCAACAGGGCAGCGAGCAGTACTTC
.,TRBV6-2/TRBV6-3,TRBD1,TRBJ1-2,CASSPHGTGHSGYTF,TGTGCCAGCAGCCCCCATGGGACAGGGCACTCTGGCTACACCTTC
many,TRBV12-5,.,TRBJ1-6,CASGRFRGEVDSPLHF,TGTGCTAGTGGACGTTTTAGGGGGGAGGTTGATTCACCCCTCCACTTT
few,TRBV20-1,.,TRBJ1-5,CSARVSARGSNQPQHF,TGCAGTGCTAGGGTCAGCGCTAGGGGAAGCAATCAGCCCCAGCATTTT
many,TRBV10-3,TRBD1,TRBJ2-7,CAINPGQGITYEQYF,TGTGCCATCAATCCGGGACAGGGTATTACCTACGAGCAGTACTTC
.,TRBV5-1,.,TRBJ2-6,CASTPSENSGANVLTF,TGCGCCAGCACTCCTAGCGAAAACTCTGGGGCCAACGTCCTGACTTTC
many,TRBV28,.,TRBJ2-3,CASSFRGFAQYF,TGTGCCAGCAGTTTCAGAGGGTTCGCGCAGTATTTT
few,TRBV12-3/TRBV12-4,.,TRBJ1-5,CASSPRRGGPNSNQPQHF,TGTGCCAGCAGTCCCCGCCGGGGGGGGCCAAACTCCAATCAGCCCCAGCATTTT